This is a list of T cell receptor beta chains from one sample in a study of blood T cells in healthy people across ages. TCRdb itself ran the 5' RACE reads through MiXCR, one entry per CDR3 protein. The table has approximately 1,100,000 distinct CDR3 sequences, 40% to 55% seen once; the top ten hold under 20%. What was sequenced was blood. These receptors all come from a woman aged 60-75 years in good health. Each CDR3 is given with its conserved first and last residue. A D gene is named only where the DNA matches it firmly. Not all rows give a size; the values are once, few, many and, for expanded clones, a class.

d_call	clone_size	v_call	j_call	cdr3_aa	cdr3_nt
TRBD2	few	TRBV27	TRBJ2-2	CASSLIRPSGSFTGELFF	TGTGCCAGCAGTTTAATTCGGCCTAGCGGGAGTTTCACCGGGGAGCTGTTTTTT
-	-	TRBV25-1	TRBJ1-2	CASSGATYGYTF	TGTGCCAGCAGTGGGGCAACTTATGGCTACACCTTC
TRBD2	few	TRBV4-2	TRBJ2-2	CASSQGELAGAGELFF	TGTGCCAGCAGCCAAGGTGAACTAGCGGGAGCCGGGGAGCTGTTTTTT
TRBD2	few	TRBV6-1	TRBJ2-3	CASSEPTSPTDTQYF	TGTGCCAGCAGTGAGCCGACTAGCCCCACAGATACGCAGTATTTT
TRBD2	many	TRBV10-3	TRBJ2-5	CAISESTSGRETQYF	TGTGCCATCAGTGAGTCGACAAGCGGGAGGGAGACCCAGTACTTC
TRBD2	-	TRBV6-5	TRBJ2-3	CASKLAAGAPDTQYF	TGTGCCAGCAAGTTAGCAGCGGGAGCCCCAGATACGCAGTATTTT
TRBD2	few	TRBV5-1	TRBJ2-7	CASAPSGTLYEQYF	TGCGCCAGTGCCCCGAGCGGGACCCTCTACGAGCAGTACTTC
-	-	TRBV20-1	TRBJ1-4	CSARASVAGVNEKLFF	TGCAGTGCTAGAGCCAGCGTGGCAGGGGTTAATGAAAAACTGTTTTTT
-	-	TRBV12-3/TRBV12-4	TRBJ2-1	CASSFGATEQFF	TGTGCCAGCAGTTTTGGAGCTACTGAGCAGTTCTTC
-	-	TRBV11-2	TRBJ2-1	CASSPTLHEQFF	TGTGCCAGCAGCCCGACTCTTCATGAGCAGTTCTTC
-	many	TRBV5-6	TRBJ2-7	CASSLVPGMAYEQYF	TGTGCCAGCAGCTTGGTCCCGGGAATGGCCTACGAGCAGTACTTC
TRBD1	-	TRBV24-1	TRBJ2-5	CATSDGQARGTQYF	TGTGCCACCAGTGATGGACAGGCCCGAGGGACCCAGTACTTC
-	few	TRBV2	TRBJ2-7	CAGRDSSYEQYF	TGTGCCGGGCGGGACAGCTCCTACGAGCAGTACTTC